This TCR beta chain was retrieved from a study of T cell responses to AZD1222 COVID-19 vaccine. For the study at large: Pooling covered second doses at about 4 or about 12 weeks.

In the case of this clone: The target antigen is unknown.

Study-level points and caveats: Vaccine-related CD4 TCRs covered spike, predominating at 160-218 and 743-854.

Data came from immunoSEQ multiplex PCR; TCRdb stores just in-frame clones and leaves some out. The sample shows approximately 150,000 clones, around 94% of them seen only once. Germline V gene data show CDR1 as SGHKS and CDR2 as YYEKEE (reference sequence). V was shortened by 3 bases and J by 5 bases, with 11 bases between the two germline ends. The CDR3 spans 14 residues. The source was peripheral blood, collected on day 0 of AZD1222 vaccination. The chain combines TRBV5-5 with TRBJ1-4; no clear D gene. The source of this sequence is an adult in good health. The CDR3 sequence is CASSSGQINEKLFF. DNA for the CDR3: TGTGCCAGCAGCTCTGGGCAGATCAATGAAAAACTGTTTTTT.